The clone carrying this TCR beta chain was recorded a few times. The data are from a study of blood T cells in healthy people across ages. The authors ran a second PCR of roughly 6 to 12 cycles using a sample-barcoded 5' primer and a J-beta primer mix. At least 2.5 million CDR3-containing paired-end reads were obtained per sample. TCRdb itself ran the 5' RACE reads through MiXCR, one entry per CDR3 protein. The sample has hundreds of thousands of distinct CDR3 sequences, roughly 20% seen once. Germline CDR1 reads LGHDT; CDR2 reads YNNKEL (reference sequence). V lost 2 bases to trimming and J lost 5 bases, with 15 bases between them. CDR3 length equals 16 residues.

The chain uses TRBV3-1 and TRBJ2-2, with a possible D match to TRBD1 (6 bases). Material for sequencing was blood. The sequence was collected from a man between 65 and 85 years old in good health. The CDR3 spells CASSQTGTRKTGELFF. CDR3 nucleotide sequence: TGTGCCAGCAGCCAAACCGGGACAAGAAAAACCGGGGAGCTGTTTTTT.